Listed below are T cell receptor beta chains from one sample, sequenced in a study of T cells in Graves' hyperthyroidism and ophthalmopathy. TCRdb analysed the multiplex PCR reads with MiXCR anew, one entry per CDR3 protein. The repertoire holds about 500,000 distinct CDR3 sequences, with over 15% as singletons. The material sequenced was blood. Receptors were obtained from a young woman with Graves' ophthalmopathy. The CDR3 runs from the conserved cysteine through the conserved F or W.

>TRBV30|TRBJ1-2
CAWDNGYTF
>TRBV28|TRBJ2-5
CASSLRGAWGQETQYF
>TRBV30|TRBJ2-7
CAWAPEHYYEQYF
>TRBV28|TRBJ2-7
CASRSPTGVGSEQYF
>TRBV28|TRBJ2-5
CASLPNHPGLARETQYF
>TRBV14|TRBJ1-2
CASSPPGTGPTGYTF
>TRBV6-2/TRBV6-3|TRBJ2-1
CASIDGVGEQFF
>TRBV6-2/TRBV6-3|TRBJ2-7
CASSPYGAAYEQYF
>TRBV6-2/TRBV6-3|TRBJ2-2
CASSCVQGTGELFF
>TRBV5-1|TRBJ1-1
CASSLTGSFDTEAFF
>TRBV10-3|TRBJ2-7
CASGGSGKELNEQYF
>TRBV7-2|TRBJ2-6
CASSSDGYYISGANVLTF
>TRBV12-3/TRBV12-4|TRBJ2-1
CASSLNWEFDEQFF
>TRBV6-1|TRBJ1-2
CASTLRTGDFFGGYTF
>TRBV10-3|TRBJ1-6
CAIRRDVRSSPLHF
>TRBV10-3|TRBJ1-1
CAISESGSMNTEAFF
>TRBV28|TRBJ2-2
CASSPVLVDTGELFF
>TRBV27|TRBJ2-7
CASSPLPGQGAYEQYF
>TRBV6-1|TRBJ2-5
CASSEIFGTGDETQYF
>TRBV28|TRBJ1-6
CASSLSIVDSYNSPLHF
>TRBV28|TRBJ2-7
CASSSGGLNEQYF
>TRBV27|TRBJ2-5
CASSFQGQETQYF
>TRBV3-1|TRBJ2-3
CASSQVRPGGTDTQYF
>TRBV25-1|TRBJ2-2
CASSGSGPVTGELFF
>TRBV14|TRBJ2-1
CASSQVGAGVIDEQFF
>TRBV11-2|TRBJ2-6
CASSLASPGTGKGANVLTF
>TRBV20-1|TRBJ2-1
CSAMGVWSHNEQFF
>TRBV24-1|TRBJ2-3
CASSLLLHAVDTQYF
>TRBV18|TRBJ1-1
CASSPPTGLINTEAFF
>TRBV6-1|TRBJ1-1
CASSEKRQRMNTEAFF
>TRBV7-9|TRBJ2-1
CASSLVNEQFF
>TRBV28|TRBJ2-1
CASSLLPSSGRRRNEQFF
>TRBV5-1|TRBJ1-3
CASSLGKSGNTIYF
>TRBV18|TRBJ1-4
CASSPNRDSNEKLFF
>TRBV4-3|TRBJ1-6
CASSQAGQGPSPLHF